These 7 T cell receptor beta chains were sequenced from one sample in a study of vaccination and CD4 T cells after COVID-19. Researchers used the Oncomine TCR Beta short-read assay to sequence DNA from cultured CD4+ T cells. TCRdb fed the PCR reads into MiXCR, producing one record per CDR3 protein. Here the sample spans approximately 18,000 distinct CDR3 sequences, about half being singletons. Treatment meaning: approximately nine-day PBMC culture with coronavirus spike peptide pools or control peptides (ViraFEST assay). These receptors have no identified antigens. The sample was CD4+ T cells from blood, cultured in vitro. These receptors came from a human donor who had recovered from COVID-19.

The rearrangement uses TRBV7-9 and TRBJ2-2; the match to TRBD1 covers 11 bases. CDR1 is SEHNR, CDR2 FQNEAQ, per germline (reference sequence). The CDR3 length is 15 residues. V was pared by 7 bases and J by 4 bases, with 5 bases of the junction left unmatched. CDR3 coding DNA: TGTGCCAGCAACTGGGACAGGGGGAGCACCGGGGAGCTGTTTTTT. Amino acid sequence: CASNWDRGSTGELFF.

The chain employs TRBV20-1 and TRBJ1-2; D is undetermined. V was shortened by 3 bases and J by 5 bases, with 7 bases between the two germline ends. The germline V gene has CDR1 DFQATT and CDR2 SNEGSKA (reference sequence). CDR3 length equals 11 residues. The CDR3 DNA is TGCAGTGCTAGTCAAGTTTATGGCTACACCTTC. Translating gives CSASQVYGYTF.

The chain couples TRBV11-2 to TRBJ1-2, with D maybe TRBD1 (5 bases). This CDR3 has 13 amino acids. The V end lost 2 bases, the J end lost 9 bases, and 13 bases lay between the germline ends. Germline-derived CDR1 and CDR2 are SGHAT and FQNNGV. The CDR3 spells CASSLNPGVSYTF. In DNA form, the CDR3 reads TGTGCCAGCAGCTTAAATCCGGGGGTTAGCTACACCTTC.

This clonotype was observed a few times. The V call is TRBV24-1, the J call TRBJ2-5; D call uncertain. The V end was cut by 4 bases, the J end by 2 bases, with 4 bases between. This CDR3 contains 12 residues. In germline, CDR1 is KGHDR, CDR2 SFDVKD. This chain's CDR3 is CATSDPQETQYF. The CDR3 bases are TGTGCCACCAGTGACCCTCAAGAGACCCAGTACTTC.

This clonotype was detected only a few times. The V gene is TRBV27, the J gene TRBJ1-2; D is undetermined. The CDR3 extends over 12 amino acids. The germline V and J ends were trimmed by 5 bases and 7 bases, with 11 bases remaining between them. In germline, CDR1 is MNHEY, CDR2 SMNVEV (reference sequence). The CDR3 sequence: CASSSTTSGYTF. The DNA of the CDR3 is TGTGCCAGCAGTAGTACTACCTCTGGCTACACCTTC.

The chain combines TRBV11-3 with TRBJ2-3; the D gene is possibly TRBD2 (6 bases). In germline, CDR1 is SGHNT, CDR2 YENEEA. Trimming took off 4 bases at V and 2 bases at J, with 10 bases between the two ends. The CDR3 contains 14 residues. As DNA, the CDR3 is TGTGCCAGCAGCTCTCGGGACTTCACAGATACGCAGTATTTT. Translating it yields CASSSRDFTDTQYF.

The chain uses TRBV6-1 and TRBJ2-1; D may match TRBD1 or TRBD2 (6 bases each). The V end was cut by 6 bases, the J end by 0 bases, with 12 bases between. Germline CDR1 MNHNS, CDR2 SASEGT. This CDR3 comprises 15 residues. CDR3 sequence (DNA): TGTGCCAGCAGGAACGGAGGGGGCTCCTACAATGAGCAGTTCTTC. This encodes CASRNGGGSYNEQFF.